This entry lists 30 T cell receptor beta chains sequenced from one sample in a study of CD8 T cells in ankylosing spondylitis. Antigen specificity for these receptors is unknown. Study-wide points: A TCR beta motif of several highly homologous variants seemed to mark ankylosing spondylitis blood.

TCRdb re-called the 5' RACE reads through MiXCR, storing one row per CDR3 protein. The sample has about 540,000 distinct CDR3 sequences, 12% seen once; the top ten hold 6.5% to 7%. Sequenced sample: blood, either unsorted or a sorted T cell fraction (not recorded which). These receptors were obtained from a male donor with ankylosing spondylitis.

Only a few counts were recorded for this clonotype. The chain joins TRBV7-9 to TRBJ2-3; 9 nucleotides agree with TRBD2. V shed 1 base and J 3 bases; nucleotides not matched to a gene: 2. The CDR3 loop spans 15 amino acids. Germline V gene sequence: CDR1 SEHNR, CDR2 FQNEAQ (reference sequence). The CDR3: CASSLVREGTDTQYF. In nucleotides, the CDR3 is TGTGCCAGCAGCTTAGTGCGGGAGGGGACAGATACGCAGTATTTT.

This clonotype has a handful of counts. A much larger clone lies one base from this, so it may be a read error. The chain is built from TRBV5-5 and TRBJ2-5; 7 nucleotides line up with TRBD2. Germline CDR1 SGHKS, CDR2 YYEKEE (reference sequence). V lost 2 bases to trimming and J lost 5 bases; unmatched junction nucleotides: 3. The CDR3 runs to 13 residues. The CDR3 spells CASSLRTRETQYF. As DNA, the CDR3 is TGTGCCAGCAGCTTAAGGACTAGGGAGACCCAGTACTTC. Complete variable domain (other parts from reference TRBV5-5 and TRBJ2-5): DAGVTQSPTHLIKTRGQQVTLRCSPISGHKSVSWYQQVLGQGPQFIFQYYEKEERGRGNFPDRFSARQFPNYSSELNVNALLLGDSALYLCASSLRTRETQYFGPGTRLLVL.

This sequence joins TRBV5-1 and TRBJ2-1; D unresolved. CDR3 length equals 11 residues. V dropped 0 bases and J dropped 13 bases, with 8 bases sitting between them. The germline CDR1 and CDR2 sequences are SGHRS and YFSETQ. This chain's CDR3 is CASSLDGFQFF. In DNA form, the CDR3 reads TGCGCCAGCAGCTTGGATGGCTTTCAGTTCTTC. Variable domain in full (rest from reference TRBV5-1 and TRBJ2-1): KAGVTQTPRYLIKTRGQQVTLSCSPISGHRSVSWYQQTPGQGLQFLFEYFSETQRNKGNFPGRFSGRQFSNSRSEMNVSTLELGDSALYLCASSLDGFQFFGPGTRLTVL.

This clonotype was recorded a few times. This chain links TRBV5-6 with TRBJ2-1; a possible D gene is TRBD2 (5 bases). This CDR3 has 15 amino acids. Per the germline V gene, CDR1 is SGHDT and CDR2 is YYEEEE. The V end was cut by 4 bases, the J end by 0 bases, with 11 bases between. CDR3 sequence reads: CASSITRSSYNEQFF. CDR3 nucleotide sequence: TGTGCCAGCAGCATTACTAGGAGCTCCTACAATGAGCAGTTCTTC. The full variable domain, in which reference TRBV5-6 and TRBJ2-1 provide the parts outside the CDR3, is DAGVTQSPTHLIKTRGQQVTLRCSPKSGHDTVSWYQQALGQGPQFIFQYYEEEERQRGNFPDRFSGHQFPNYSSELNVNALLLGDSALYLCASSITRSSYNEQFFGPGTRLTVL.

The gene calls are TRBV7-2 and TRBJ2-1; 10 bases are a match to TRBD1. V lost 8 bases, J lost 8 bases, and 12 bases stayed unmatched. This CDR3 spans 15 amino acids. The germline CDR1 and CDR2 sequences are SGHTA and FQGNSA. CDR3 in amino acids: CASALGQGRFDEQFF. CDR3 nucleotides: TGTGCCAGCGCCCTGGGACAGGGGAGATTTGATGAGCAGTTCTTC.

V is TRBV5-1 and J is TRBJ2-5; D not resolved. Germline CDR1 SGHRS, CDR2 YFSETQ. The V and J ends lost 6 bases and 5 bases respectively, with 17 bases between them. The CDR3 extends over 14 amino acids. CDR3 amino acids: CASTDPATLETQYF. CDR3 nucleotides: TGCGCCAGCACCGATCCAGCTACGCTGGAGACCCAGTACTTC.

This clonotype has just a few counts. The chain recombines TRBV20-1 with TRBJ1-2, with 9 positions matching TRBD1. This CDR3 region has 14 residues. The V segment lost 5 bases and the J segment 7 bases; nucleotides outside the gene matches: 11. Germline V gene sequence: CDR1 DFQATT, CDR2 SNEGSKA (reference sequence). CDR3 in amino acids: CSAVVVQGALGYTF. The CDR3 DNA reads as TGCAGTGCTGTGGTGGTACAGGGGGCGCTTGGCTACACCTTC.

This clonotype was picked up a small number of times. The chain links TRBV2 to TRBJ2-4; D is possibly TRBD1 or TRBD2 (8 bases each). V was cut by 0 bases and J by 7 bases, with 25 bases left in between. This CDR3 spans 19 amino acids. CDR1 is SNHLY and CDR2 is FYNNEI in the germline V gene. CDR3 residues: CASSEARGGTGTTKNIQYF. The CDR3 nucleotides are TGTGCCAGCAGTGAAGCCCGGGGGGGGACAGGAACGACAAAGAACATTCAGTACTTC.

This clonotype showed up many times. The genes are TRBV24-1 and TRBJ2-2; the D gene could be TRBD1 or TRBD2 (5 bases each). V lost 0 bases and J lost 9, with 13 bases in between. The CDR3 sequence is 15 residues long. Germline V gene sequence: CDR1 KGHDR, CDR2 SFDVKD. CDR3 region: CATSDLGGDSRELFF. In DNA, the CDR3 is TGTGCCACCAGTGATTTGGGGGGAGACTCCAGGGAGCTGTTTTTT.

A few counts support this clonotype. The chain joins TRBV5-1 to TRBJ1-1; D may be TRBD1 (5 bases). V lost 4 bases to trimming and J lost 5 bases, with 15 bases between them. CDR3 length: 14 residues. Germline CDR1 and CDR2: SGHRS and YFSETQ. Here the CDR3 reads CASSGPGRTTEAFF. In DNA form, the CDR3 reads TGCGCCAGCAGCGGTCCAGGGAGAACGACTGAAGCTTTCTTT.

This chain joins TRBV29-1 and TRBJ1-1; tentatively, D is TRBD1 (5 bases). The CDR3 has 13 amino acids. The germline V and J ends were trimmed by 6 bases and 0 bases, with 11 bases remaining between them. Per the germline V gene, CDR1 is SQVTM and CDR2 is ANQGSEA. CDR3 nucleotides: TGCAGCGTAATAACAGGATTGAACACTGAAGCTTTCTTT. Protein: CSVITGLNTEAFF.

The V and J genes are TRBV28 and TRBJ2-1, with 8 bases fitting TRBD2. The length of the CDR3 is 16 residues. The germline gives CDR1 MDHEN, CDR2 SYDVKM. Trimming at V came to 7 bases and at J to 2 bases, leaving 10 bases not matched to a gene. The CDR3 sequence is CASTLAGTRAYNEQFF. The DNA for the CDR3 is TGTGCCAGCACCTTAGCGGGGACGCGGGCCTACAATGAGCAGTTCTTC. The full variable domain, completed using reference TRBV28 and TRBJ2-1, is DVKVTQSSRYLVKRTGEKVFLECVQDMDHENMFWYRQDPGLGLRLIYFSYDVKMKEKGDIPEGYSVSREKKERFSLILESASTNQTSMYLCASTLAGTRAYNEQFFGPGTRLTVL.

The table lists this clonotype with many counts. The chain combines TRBV7-9 with TRBJ2-3, with 9 bases matching TRBD2. With 5 bases clipped from V and 5 bases from J, the junction kept 5 bases outside the gene matches. Germline CDR1 SEHNR, CDR2 FQNEAQ (reference sequence). The CDR3 covers 14 residues. The CDR3 region has the DNA TGTGCCAGCAGCGCGAGGACTAGCGAAGATACGCAGTATTTT. Its protein is CASSARTSEDTQYF.

The chain uses TRBV6-2 or TRBV6-3 and TRBJ2-2; the match to TRBD2 covers 14 bases. Trimming removed 0 bases from V and 1 base from J; junction bases left unmatched: 1. Per the germline V gene, CDR1 is MNHEY and CDR2 is SVGEGT. The CDR3 totals 18 residues. CDR3 in amino acids: CASSYSTSGRVNTGELFF. As DNA, the CDR3 is TGTGCCAGCAGTTACTCGACTAGCGGGAGGGTGAACACCGGGGAGCTGTTTTTT.

The chain uses TRBV7-6 and TRBJ1-2; D not resolved. The CDR3 has 14 amino acids. Germline V gene data show CDR1 as SGHVS and CDR2 as FNYEAQ. Trimming cost V 1 base and J 6 bases, with 12 bases left between them. CDR3 sequence reads: CASSLVRGSDGYTF. CDR3 DNA sequence: TGTGCCAGCAGCTTAGTTCGGGGTTCGGATGGCTACACCTTC.

There are a few counts of this clonotype. The genes are TRBV6-1 and TRBJ1-1; the D is unclear. V was shortened by 6 bases and J by 6 bases, with 20 bases between the two germline ends. The CDR3 has 15 residues. Germline CDR1 MNHNS, CDR2 SASEGT. CDR3 sequence reads: CASSDAQLGRAEAFF. The DNA for the CDR3 is TGTGCCAGCAGCGACGCACAACTCGGACGGGCTGAAGCTTTCTTT.

This clonotype was observed many times. This sequence joins TRBV7-2 and TRBJ2-7, with no clear D. The CDR3 runs to 14 residues. V was shortened by 2 bases and J by 5 bases, with 13 bases between the two germline ends. Per the germline V gene, CDR1 is SGHTA and CDR2 is FQGNSA. The CDR3 loop reads CASSLQTASNEQYF. The CDR3 DNA reads as TGTGCCAGCAGCTTACAGACGGCATCCAACGAGCAGTACTTC.

This clonotype was counted between two and nine times. The genes are TRBV7-8 and TRBJ1-5; D remains unclear. The V end was cut by 2 bases, the J end by 7 bases, with 9 bases between. CDR1 is SGHVS and CDR2 is FQNEAQ in the germline V gene. CDR3 size: 13 residues. This chain's CDR3 is CASSLLARQPQHF. The CDR3 DNA follows: TGTGCCAGCAGCTTACTGGCCAGGCAGCCCCAGCATTTT.

This clonotype came up a few times. CDR3 nucleotides: TGTGCCAGCAAGAGCGGCCCCTACGAGCAGTACTTC. Its protein is CASKSGPYEQYF. J is TRBJ2-7 and V is TRBV12-3 or TRBV12-4; D possibly corresponds to TRBD2 (5 bases). V was shortened by 7 bases and J by 2 bases, with 9 bases between the two germline ends. This CDR3 is 12 amino acids long.

The chain combines TRBV12-3 or TRBV12-4 with TRBJ1-4; 10 bases match TRBD1. The V segment lost 1 base and the J segment 7 bases; nucleotides outside the gene matches: 6. This CDR3 is 16 amino acids long. In DNA, the CDR3 is TGTGCCAGCAGTTTAGGGAGGACAGGGGGAATTGAAAAACTGTTTTTT. Residues: CASSLGRTGGIEKLFF.

This clonotype has more than one count but fewer than ten. V and J are TRBV5-1 and TRBJ2-7; D is uncertain. V lost 4 bases to trimming and J lost 7 bases, with 12 bases between them. CDR3 size: 12 residues. From germline, CDR1 is SGHRS and CDR2 YFSETQ. The CDR3 region has the DNA TGCGCCAGCAGCGGGCCTACACGGGAGCAGTACTTC. Translated, it gives CASSGPTREQYF.

This clonotype was picked up a small number of times. This chain connects TRBV11-2 to TRBJ2-3; D gene ambiguous. The CDR3 loop spans 16 amino acids. The V end lost 2 bases, the J end lost 2 bases, and 14 bases lay between the germline ends. In germline, CDR1 is SGHAT, CDR2 FQNNGV. CDR3 bases: TGTGCCAGCAGCTTAAAGGGTGGTCCGATCACAGATACGCAGTATTTT. Translating it yields CASSLKGGPITDTQYF.

This sequence joins TRBV5-4 and TRBJ2-7; 10 nucleotides agree with TRBD1. This CDR3 has 14 residues. From germline, CDR1 is SGHNT and CDR2 YYREEE (reference sequence). V gave up 4 bases and J gave up 11 bases; unmatched junction bases: 12. As DNA, the CDR3 is TGTGCCAGCAGCCGCCGGGACAGGGGATATCATGAGTACTTC. This translates into CASSRRDRGYHEYF.

The chain is built from TRBV24-1 and TRBJ2-1, with no clear D. Trimming took off 1 base at V and 0 bases at J, with 6 bases between the two ends. CDR3 length: 15 residues. Germline V gene lookup returns CDR1 KGHDR and CDR2 SFDVKD. CDR3: CATSDLSASYNEQFF. As DNA, the CDR3 is TGTGCCACCAGTGATTTAAGCGCCTCCTACAATGAGCAGTTCTTC.

This clonotype appeared many times. This chain connects TRBV5-1 to TRBJ2-2; D possibly matches TRBD1 or TRBD2 (6 bases each). Germline V gives CDR1 SGHRS, CDR2 YFSETQ. With 2 bases removed from V and 8 bases from J, the gap between germline ends came to 13 bases. The CDR3 runs to 14 residues. The DNA of the CDR3 is TGCGCCAGCAGCTTACACAGGGAGGCAGGGGAGCTGTTTTTT. It is translated as CASSLHREAGELFF.

This clonotype was detected only a few times. The rearrangement joins TRBV24-1 to TRBJ1-2, with 8 nucleotides matching TRBD1. Trimming took 4 bases from V and 8 from J; bases not matched to a gene: 14. The CDR3 consists of 16 residues. CDR1 is KGHDR, CDR2 SFDVKD, per germline. CDR3 region: CATSETPRQGRSGYTF. CDR3 DNA: TGTGCCACCAGTGAGACCCCGAGACAGGGGAGAAGCGGCTACACCTTC.

The chain joins TRBV2 to TRBJ2-3; 7 bases agree with TRBD2. This CDR3 spans 14 amino acids. V lost 4 bases and J lost 0; bases outside the gene matches: 1. Looked up from germline, CDR1 is SNHLY and CDR2 is FYNNEI. The CDR3 DNA follows: TGTGCCAGCAGTGTTAGCGGGAGCACAGATACGCAGTATTTT. Residues: CASSVSGSTDTQYF.

This clonotype was seen ten or more times. The rearrangement links TRBV3-1 to TRBJ2-7; D ambiguous. The germline CDR1 and CDR2 sequences are LGHDT and YNNKEL (reference sequence). The CDR3 spans 14 residues. V was trimmed by 5 bases and J by 0 bases, leaving 11 bases between them. In DNA, the CDR3 is TGTGCCAGCAGCGGTCGGACGAGCTCCTACGAGCAGTACTTC. This translates into CASSGRTSSYEQYF.

The gene calls are TRBV11-2 and TRBJ2-1; TRBD2 matches 9 bases. The V and J ends lost 1 base and 3 bases, in that order; junction bases with no gene match: 4. The CDR3 is made up of 16 amino acids. In germline, CDR1 is SGHAT, CDR2 FQNNGV. CDR3 bases: TGTGCCAGCAGCTTAGGCCCGACTAGCGGCTACAATGAGCAGTTCTTC. Amino acid sequence: CASSLGPTSGYNEQFF.

This chain connects TRBV10-3 to TRBJ2-5, with 7 positions matching TRBD1. The germline CDR1 and CDR2 sequences are ENHRY and SYGVKD. The ends lost 6 bases at V and 2 bases at J; junction bases unmatched: 6. This CDR3 spans 14 amino acids. CDR3 region: CAISVPGQQETQYF. The CDR3 coding sequence is TGTGCCATCAGCGTTCCGGGACAGCAAGAGACCCAGTACTTC.